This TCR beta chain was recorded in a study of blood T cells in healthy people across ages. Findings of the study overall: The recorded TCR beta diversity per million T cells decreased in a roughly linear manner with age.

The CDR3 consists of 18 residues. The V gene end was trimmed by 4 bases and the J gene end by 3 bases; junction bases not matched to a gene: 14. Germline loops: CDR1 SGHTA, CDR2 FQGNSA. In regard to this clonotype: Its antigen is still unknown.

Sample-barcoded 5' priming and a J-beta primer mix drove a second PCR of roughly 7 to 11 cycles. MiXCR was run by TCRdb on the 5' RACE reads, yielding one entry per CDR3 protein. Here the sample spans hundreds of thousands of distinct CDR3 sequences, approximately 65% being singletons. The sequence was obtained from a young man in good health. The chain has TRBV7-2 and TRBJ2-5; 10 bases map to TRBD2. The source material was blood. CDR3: CASSYPLLAGVSKETQYF. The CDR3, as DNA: TGTGCCAGCAGCTACCCACTCCTAGCGGGGGTATCTAAAGAGACCCAGTACTTC.